The text below deals with one T cell receptor beta chain. After removal of 4 bases from V and 2 bases from J, the junction contained 3 bases not matched to a gene. Germline values: CDR1 SGHTS, CDR2 YDEGEE. The CDR3 consists of 14 residues. Patients at the Seattle site were enrolled during active infection and followed longitudinally. This specimen belongs to a study of blood T cell repertoires in COVID-19. Study-wide context: Spain, Italy and the United States supplied samples that represented acute and convalescent COVID-19.

Authors' methods: Cell counts per sample came from amplifying reference gene primers. Clones were sequenced by immunoSEQ multiplex PCR, and TCRdb holds only the in-frame ones, with some missing. V and J calls and clone size are as listed in that table; D and trimming were resolved from the DNA. This table has around 28,000 clones, over 75% appearing once. The sequence came from a woman of 80 years or more with COVID-19, enrolled during active disease. Sequenced material: peripheral blood. The chain combines TRBV5-8 with TRBJ2-5, with TRBD1 identical over 9 bases. DNA for the CDR3: TGTGCCAGCAGCCGGGACAGGGTACAAGAGACCCAGTACTTC. This gives the protein CASSRDRVQETQYF.